This TCR beta chain was obtained from a study of T cell changes during pregnancy in multiple sclerosis. The protocol was immunoSEQ multiplex PCR, while the TCRdb copy is restricted to in-frame clones and leaves out a portion. The repertoire holds over 50,000 clones, about 89% seen once, with about 1.7% in the top ten. V was pared by 4 bases and J by 3 bases, with 2 bases of the junction left unmatched. Germline CDR1 and CDR2: SGHNT and YYREEE (reference sequence). CDR3 size: 13 residues. The sequences come from peripheral blood, collected after pregnancy. The clonotype originates from a female donor with multiple sclerosis, enrolled in a pregnancy study. This chain connects TRBV5-4 to TRBJ1-1; 8 positions match TRBD1. The CDR3: CASSLDRDTEAFF. The CDR3, as DNA: TGTGCCAGCAGCCTGGACAGGGACACTGAAGCTTTCTTT.